This TCR beta chain was captured by sequencing in a study of blood T cell repertoires in COVID-19. While infection was still active, Seattle patients were enrolled and then followed longitudinally. In the original analysis: Scientists estimated how many nucleated cells there were by amplifying reference gene primers. Profiled with immunoSEQ multiplex PCR; TCRdb holds only in-frame clones, not every one. That table furnishes V, J and clone size, whereas the DNA furnished D and trimming. Here the sample spans 150,000 to 200,000 clones, approximately 80% being singletons. V lost 6 bases and J lost 14; bases outside the gene matches: 7. Germline values: CDR1 MDHEN, CDR2 SYDVKM. The CDR3 covers 12 residues.

The V call is TRBV28, the J call TRBJ2-1; 10 positions agree with TRBD2. The sequence was obtained from a middle-aged woman with COVID-19, enrolled during active disease. The sequencing sample was made of peripheral blood. The CDR3 sequence: CASSSSGSVKFF. The CDR3 DNA follows: TGTGCCAGCAGCTCTAGCGGGAGTGTGAAGTTCTTC.